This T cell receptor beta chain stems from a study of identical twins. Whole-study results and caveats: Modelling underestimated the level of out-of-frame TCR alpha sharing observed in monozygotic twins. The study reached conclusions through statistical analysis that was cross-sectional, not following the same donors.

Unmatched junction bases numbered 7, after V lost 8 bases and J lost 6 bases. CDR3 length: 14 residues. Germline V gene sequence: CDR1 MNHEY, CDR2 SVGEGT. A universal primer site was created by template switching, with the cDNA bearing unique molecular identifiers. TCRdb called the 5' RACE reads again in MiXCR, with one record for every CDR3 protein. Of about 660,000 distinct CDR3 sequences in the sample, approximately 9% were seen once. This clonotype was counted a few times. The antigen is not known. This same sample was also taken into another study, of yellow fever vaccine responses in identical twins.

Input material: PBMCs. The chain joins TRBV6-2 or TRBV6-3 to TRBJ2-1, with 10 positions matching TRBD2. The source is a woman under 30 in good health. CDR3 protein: CASLRLAGGNEQFF. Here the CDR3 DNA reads TGTGCCAGCCTGAGACTAGCGGGTGGCAATGAGCAGTTCTTC.